The T cell receptor beta chain under discussion was sequenced for a study of shared clonotypes between healthy human individuals. The study, taken as a whole, reports: Only blood underwent sampling, and tissue repertoires likely differ. Memory subsets had estimated richness that was generally smaller than that of naive subsets.

This clone was counted once. Its antigen is currently unknown. A junction boundary mismatches the germline segment, possibly from a read error. Selected positively for CCR7 and CD45RO-negative, naive CD8 cells excluded terminally differentiated effector memory CD45RA+ cells. Using around 180 ng DNA, 32,000 or so T cell genomes, the sorted-subset replicate PCRs were run. Here immunoSEQ multiplex PCR was the method, and the copy in TCRdb shows in-frame clones only, minus some. The sample includes hundreds of thousands of clones, approximately 96% of them seen just once. The sequence derives from a woman aged 25 to 45 in good health. The material sequenced was naive CD8+ T cells sorted from blood.

CDR3 region: CASSLGGQSNEQFF. For the CDR3, the DNA is TGTGCCAGCAGTTTGGGAGGACAGTCTAATGAGCAGTTCTTC. The rearrangement joins TRBV5-6 to TRBJ2-1; D is tentatively TRBD1 or TRBD2 (6 bases each). CDR1 and CDR2 (germline): SGHDT, YYEEEE. CDR3 length: 14 residues.